This paragraph covers one TCR beta chain sequence. No antigen is known for it. This sample was taken from a study of blood T cells in healthy people across ages. General study results and limits: Older individuals had lower TCR beta diversity per million T cells (the decline was roughly linear). Strongly correlated with naive T cell percentage was TCR beta diversity.

The second PCR ran about 6 to 11 cycles with a sample-barcoded 5' primer and J-beta primers. The authors tagged each cDNA molecule using a template-switch adaptor with 12 random nucleotides. TCRdb re-called the 5' RACE reads through MiXCR, storing one row per CDR3 protein. The sample has some 900,000 distinct CDR3 sequences; roughly 48% are singletons. The V and J ends lost 6 bases and 3 bases respectively, with 20 bases between them. The length of the CDR3 is 16 residues. Samples each yielded at least 5 micrograms of total RNA. This TCR was recovered from a man aged 25-45 years in good health. Sequenced material: blood. V gene TRBV12-3 or TRBV12-4 combines with J gene TRBJ2-5; the D gene is possibly TRBD2 (6 bases). CDR3 sequence (DNA): TGTGCCAGCAGCGGATCACGGTCCCCGGGGGAAGAGACCCAGTACTTC. It is translated as CASSGSRSPGEETQYF.